Listed below are T cell receptor beta chains from one sample, sequenced in a study of blood T cell repertoires in COVID-19. The protocol was immunoSEQ multiplex PCR, while the TCRdb copy is restricted to in-frame clones and leaves out a portion. In the table there are fewer than 200,000 clones, 90% to 95% of which are singletons. The sequenced sample consisted of peripheral blood. The receptors shown here come from a woman in her 50s with acute or convalescent COVID-19. The CDR3 runs from the conserved cysteine through the conserved F or W. Each record gives: V gene, clone size, D gene, J gene, CDR3 protein, CDR3 DNA. D genes are given only for firm matches. Size tells how often a clone was seen (once, few, many) or the class of an expanded clone, and some rows leave it out.

V gene: TRBV19; clone size: few; D gene: -; J gene: TRBJ1-5; CDR3 protein: CASSGAKVGNQPQHF; CDR3 DNA: TGTGCCAGTAGTGGAGCGAAGGTGGGCAATCAGCCCCAGCATTTT
V gene: TRBV25-1; clone size: once; D gene: TRBD1; J gene: TRBJ1-6; CDR3 protein: CASTGTVNSPLHF; CDR3 DNA: TGTGCCAGTACCGGGACAGTTAATTCACCCCTCCACTTT
V gene: TRBV11-3; clone size: -; D gene: -; J gene: TRBJ2-3; CDR3 protein: CASSRGSGGTDTQYF; CDR3 DNA: TGTGCCAGCAGCCGGGGGAGTGGGGGCACAGATACGCAGTATTTT
V gene: TRBV12-3/TRBV12-4; clone size: -; D gene: -; J gene: TRBJ2-3; CDR3 protein: CASSLSSTDTQYF; CDR3 DNA: TGTGCCAGCAGTTTGTCCTCCACAGATACGCAGTATTTT
V gene: TRBV6-5; clone size: -; D gene: -; J gene: TRBJ1-1; CDR3 protein: CASRDTGMTTEAFF; CDR3 DNA: TGTGCCAGCAGAGACACAGGGATGACAACTGAAGCTTTCTTT
V gene: TRBV19; clone size: once; D gene: TRBD1; J gene: TRBJ1-2; CDR3 protein: CASSIGARGHGYTF; CDR3 DNA: TGTGCCAGTAGTATAGGGGCCAGGGGGCATGGCTACACCTTC
V gene: TRBV29-1; clone size: -; D gene: -; J gene: TRBJ1-2; CDR3 protein: CSVEDPRFSYGYTF; CDR3 DNA: TGCAGCGTTGAAGATCCTAGGTTTAGCTATGGCTACACCTTC
V gene: TRBV6-6; clone size: -; D gene: TRBD1; J gene: TRBJ1-1; CDR3 protein: CASSPGTGIEAFF; CDR3 DNA: TGTGCCAGCAGCCCCGGGACAGGTATTGAAGCTTTCTTT
V gene: TRBV14; clone size: -; D gene: TRBD1; J gene: TRBJ1-6; CDR3 protein: CASSQGQGYSPLHF; CDR3 DNA: TGTGCCAGCAGCCAAGGACAGGGTTATTCACCCCTCCACTTT
V gene: TRBV19; clone size: -; D gene: TRBD1; J gene: TRBJ1-1; CDR3 protein: CASSLTGGTEAFF; CDR3 DNA: TGTGCCAGTTCCCTAACAGGGGGGACTGAAGCTTTCTTT
V gene: TRBV4-1; clone size: -; D gene: -; J gene: TRBJ2-2; CDR3 protein: CASSQDWLANTGELFF; CDR3 DNA: TGCGCCAGCAGCCAAGACTGGCTAGCGAACACCGGGGAGCTGTTTTTT
V gene: TRBV7-3; clone size: -; D gene: TRBD1; J gene: TRBJ2-3; CDR3 protein: CASSPTGAITDTQYF; CDR3 DNA: TGTGCCAGCAGTCCTACAGGGGCCATCACAGATACGCAGTATTTT
V gene: TRBV7-2; clone size: once; D gene: -; J gene: TRBJ2-1; CDR3 protein: CASSPWTLVPDGNEQFF; CDR3 DNA: TGTGCCAGCAGCCCATGGACTCTCGTCCCAGATGGGAATGAGCAGTTCTTC
V gene: TRBV2; clone size: -; D gene: -; J gene: TRBJ1-6; CDR3 protein: CASSGRGNSPLHF; CDR3 DNA: TGTGCCAGCAGTGGAAGGGGTAATTCACCCCTCCACTTT
V gene: TRBV6-5; clone size: -; D gene: -; J gene: TRBJ1-1; CDR3 protein: CASKTNGGTEAFF; CDR3 DNA: TGTGCCAGCAAAACAAACGGGGGCACTGAAGCTTTCTTT
V gene: TRBV5-4; clone size: once; D gene: -; J gene: TRBJ1-2; CDR3 protein: CASSLRGSNYGYTF; CDR3 DNA: TGTGCCAGCAGCTTGAGGGGTTCAAACTATGGCTACACCTTC
V gene: TRBV4-1; clone size: -; D gene: -; J gene: TRBJ2-2; CDR3 protein: CASSPANRASELFF; CDR3 DNA: TGCGCCAGCAGCCCCGCGAACAGGGCCTCGGAGCTGTTTTTT
V gene: TRBV7-2; clone size: -; D gene: TRBD2; J gene: TRBJ2-7; CDR3 protein: CASSWTSGDYEQYF; CDR3 DNA: TGTGCCAGCAGCTGGACTAGCGGGGACTACGAGCAGTACTTC
V gene: TRBV6-1; clone size: -; D gene: TRBD2; J gene: TRBJ2-7; CDR3 protein: CASSEMARGLAVSYEQYF; CDR3 DNA: TGTGCCAGCAGTGAAATGGCTCGGGGACTAGCGGTTTCCTACGAGCAGTACTTC
V gene: TRBV6-5; clone size: -; D gene: TRBD2; J gene: TRBJ2-1; CDR3 protein: CASSSIAGGYNEQFF; CDR3 DNA: TGTGCCAGCAGTTCAATAGCGGGGGGTTACAATGAGCAGTTCTTC
V gene: TRBV28; clone size: -; D gene: TRBD2; J gene: TRBJ2-1; CDR3 protein: CASTPLAGVSEQFF; CDR3 DNA: TGTGCCAGCACTCCCTTAGCGGGAGTCAGTGAGCAGTTCTTC
V gene: TRBV19; clone size: -; D gene: -; J gene: TRBJ1-2; CDR3 protein: CASSIQGSRNYGYTF; CDR3 DNA: TGTGCCAGTAGTATACAGGGGAGTCGAAACTATGGCTACACCTTC
V gene: TRBV25-1; clone size: -; D gene: -; J gene: TRBJ2-7; CDR3 protein: CASSWGSEQYF; CDR3 DNA: TGTGCCAGCAGCTGGGGCAGCGAGCAGTACTTC
V gene: TRBV2; clone size: -; D gene: -; J gene: TRBJ2-7; CDR3 protein: CASNQLASRPHEQYF; CDR3 DNA: TGTGCCAGCAACCAACTAGCTTCCCGACCTCACGAGCAGTACTTC
V gene: TRBV12-5; clone size: -; D gene: -; J gene: TRBJ1-2; CDR3 protein: CAEVRGVIEGYTF; CDR3 DNA: TGTGCCGAAGTGCGGGGGGTTATAGAGGGCTACACCTTC
V gene: TRBV9; clone size: -; D gene: -; J gene: TRBJ2-1; CDR3 protein: CASSPRPSPYNEQFF; CDR3 DNA: TGTGCCAGCAGCCCGCGCCCTTCACCCTACAATGAGCAGTTCTTC
V gene: TRBV15; clone size: -; D gene: -; J gene: TRBJ2-3; CDR3 protein: CATSRKGVSSTDTQYF; CDR3 DNA: TGTGCCACCAGCCGCAAGGGGGTCTCTAGCACAGATACGCAGTATTTT
V gene: TRBV28; clone size: once; D gene: -; J gene: TRBJ1-1; CDR3 protein: CASSLVLLDRNTEAFF; CDR3 DNA: TGTGCCAGCAGTTTGGTATTGTTGGACAGGAACACTGAAGCTTTCTTT
V gene: TRBV7-3; clone size: -; D gene: -; J gene: TRBJ2-3; CDR3 protein: CASSPPGTDTQYF; CDR3 DNA: TGTGCCAGCAGCCCCCCGGGCACAGATACGCAGTATTTT
V gene: TRBV2; clone size: -; D gene: -; J gene: TRBJ2-7; CDR3 protein: CASTPVSPGEQYF; CDR3 DNA: TGTGCCAGCACCCCAGTGAGCCCGGGGGAGCAGTACTTC
V gene: TRBV28; clone size: -; D gene: TRBD1; J gene: TRBJ1-3; CDR3 protein: CASSSGQARYTIYF; CDR3 DNA: TGTGCCAGCAGTTCGGGACAGGCGCGTTACACCATATATTTT
V gene: TRBV25-1; clone size: once; D gene: TRBD1; J gene: TRBJ1-2; CDR3 protein: CASMDRGDGYTF; CDR3 DNA: TGTGCCAGCATGGACAGGGGTGATGGCTACACCTTC
V gene: TRBV5-1; clone size: -; D gene: TRBD1; J gene: TRBJ2-5; CDR3 protein: CASSPRSRGQETQYF; CDR3 DNA: TGCGCCAGCAGCCCCCGCAGCAGGGGGCAAGAGACCCAGTACTTC
V gene: TRBV12-3/TRBV12-4; clone size: -; D gene: -; J gene: TRBJ2-2; CDR3 protein: CASSFQGAGELFF; CDR3 DNA: TGTGCCAGCAGTTTTCAAGGAGCCGGGGAGCTGTTTTTT
V gene: TRBV21-1; clone size: -; D gene: -; J gene: TRBJ1-2; CDR3 protein: CASSLRTGGSLDTF; CDR3 DNA: TGTGCCAGCAGCCTCAGGACAGGGGGCTCCCTCGACACCTTC
V gene: TRBV7-9; clone size: -; D gene: TRBD1; J gene: TRBJ2-7; CDR3 protein: CASSPGQGVYEQYF; CDR3 DNA: TGTGCCAGCAGCCCAGGACAGGGTGTCTACGAGCAGTACTTC
V gene: TRBV19; clone size: -; D gene: -; J gene: TRBJ1-5; CDR3 protein: CASSIDLGNQPQHF; CDR3 DNA: TGTGCCAGTAGTATAGATCTAGGCAATCAGCCCCAGCATTTT
V gene: TRBV3-1/TRBV3-2; clone size: -; D gene: TRBD1; J gene: TRBJ2-7; CDR3 protein: CASSHTGTGTGLGEQYF; CDR3 DNA: TGTGCCAGCAGCCATACGGGTACCGGGACAGGGTTAGGCGAGCAGTACTTC
V gene: TRBV30; clone size: -; D gene: -; J gene: TRBJ1-1; CDR3 protein: CAWQGRDTEAFF; CDR3 DNA: TGTGCCTGGCAGGGAAGGGACACTGAAGCTTTCTTT
V gene: TRBV30; clone size: -; D gene: -; J gene: TRBJ2-2; CDR3 protein: CAWSVRGVRELFF; CDR3 DNA: TGTGCCTGGAGTGTACGAGGCGTCCGTGAGCTGTTTTTT
V gene: TRBV9; clone size: -; D gene: -; J gene: TRBJ2-7; CDR3 protein: CASSVGAGTTYEQYF; CDR3 DNA: TGTGCCAGCAGCGTAGGGGCAGGAACGACCTACGAGCAGTACTTC
V gene: TRBV29-1; clone size: -; D gene: TRBD2; J gene: TRBJ2-1; CDR3 protein: CSVEEGTSRDEQFF; CDR3 DNA: TGCAGCGTTGAAGAGGGGACTAGCCGGGATGAGCAGTTCTTC
V gene: TRBV2; clone size: -; D gene: -; J gene: TRBJ2-7; CDR3 protein: CASSPDDGRYEQYF; CDR3 DNA: TGTGCCAGCAGCCCGGACGACGGGAGATACGAGCAGTACTTC
V gene: TRBV7-9; clone size: -; D gene: TRBD1; J gene: TRBJ2-7; CDR3 protein: CASSPGTGYEQYF; CDR3 DNA: TGTGCCAGCAGCCCGGGGACAGGCTACGAGCAGTACTTC
V gene: TRBV2; clone size: -; D gene: -; J gene: TRBJ2-2; CDR3 protein: CASTGQGSSGELFF; CDR3 DNA: TGTGCCAGCACCGGGCAGGGTTCGAGCGGGGAGCTGTTTTTT
V gene: TRBV12-3/TRBV12-4; clone size: -; D gene: TRBD1; J gene: TRBJ1-2; CDR3 protein: CASSLPPGQAF; CDR3 DNA: TGTGCCAGCAGTTTACCCCCGGGACAGGCCTTC
V gene: TRBV19; clone size: -; D gene: -; J gene: TRBJ1-5; CDR3 protein: CASSIAGQLYNQPQHF; CDR3 DNA: TGTGCCAGTAGTATAGCAGGGCAGCTATACAATCAGCCCCAGCATTTT
V gene: TRBV2; clone size: -; D gene: TRBD1; J gene: TRBJ1-1; CDR3 protein: CASRSDPPGGKTEAFF; CDR3 DNA: TGTGCCAGCAGATCAGATCCGCCAGGGGGCAAAACTGAAGCTTTCTTT